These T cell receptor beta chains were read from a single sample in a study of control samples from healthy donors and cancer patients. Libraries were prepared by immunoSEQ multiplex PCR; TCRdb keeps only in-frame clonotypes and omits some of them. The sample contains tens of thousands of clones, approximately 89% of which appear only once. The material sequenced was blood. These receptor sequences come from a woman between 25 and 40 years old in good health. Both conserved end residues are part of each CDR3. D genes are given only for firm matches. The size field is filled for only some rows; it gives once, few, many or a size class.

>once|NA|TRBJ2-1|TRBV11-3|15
CASSLERGLGSEQFF
TGTGCCAGCAGCTTAGAAAGGGGCCTGGGGAGTGAGCAGTTCTTC
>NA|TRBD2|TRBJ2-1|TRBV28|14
CASQNSGGAGEQFF
TGTGCCAGCCAGAATAGCGGGGGGGCCGGTGAGCAGTTCTTC
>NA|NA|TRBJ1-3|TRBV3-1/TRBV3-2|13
CASRQFSGNTIYF
TGTGCCAGCAGACAGTTCTCTGGAAACACCATATATTTT
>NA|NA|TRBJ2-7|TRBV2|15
CASKKREGGFHEQYF
TGTGCCAGCAAAAAGAGGGAGGGGGGGTTCCACGAGCAGTACTTC
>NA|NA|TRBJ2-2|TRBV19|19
CASSISWGARQRATGELFF
TGTGCCAGTAGTATAAGTTGGGGGGCGAGGCAGCGGGCCACCGGGGAGCTGTTTTTT
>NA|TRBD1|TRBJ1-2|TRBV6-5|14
CASSYSGQGYGYTF
TGTGCCAGCAGTTACTCGGGACAGGGCTATGGCTACACCTTC
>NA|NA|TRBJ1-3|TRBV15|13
CATSPSSGNTIYF
TGTGCCACCAGCCCTTCTTCCGGAAACACCATATATTTT
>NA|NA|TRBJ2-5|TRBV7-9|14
CASSLDVRWETQYF
TGTGCCAGCAGCTTAGATGTCAGATGGGAGACCCAGTACTTC
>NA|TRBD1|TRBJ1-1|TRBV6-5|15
CASRGQGAGGTEAFF
TGTGCCAGCAGGGGACAGGGGGCGGGGGGCACTGAAGCTTTCTTT
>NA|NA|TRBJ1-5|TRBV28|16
CATRARGTRGNQPQHF
TGTGCCACCCGGGCTCGCGGGACCCGGGGCAATCAGCCCCAGCATTTT
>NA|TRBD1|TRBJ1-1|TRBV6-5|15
CASSLNRGMNTEAFF
TGTGCCAGCAGCCTGAACAGGGGGATGAACACTGAAGCTTTCTTT
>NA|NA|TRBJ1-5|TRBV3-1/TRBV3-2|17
CASSHPKTRVGNQPQHF
TGTGCCAGCAGCCACCCAAAGACCAGGGTTGGTAATCAGCCCCAGCATTTT
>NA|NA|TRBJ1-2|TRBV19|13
CASSLPGNYGYTF
TGTGCCAGTAGTCTGCCAGGGAACTATGGCTACACCTTC
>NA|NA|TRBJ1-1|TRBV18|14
CASSPPGPGTEAFF
TGTGCCAGCTCACCACCGGGCCCGGGCACTGAAGCTTTCTTT
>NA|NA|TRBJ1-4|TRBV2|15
CASSGRRLTNEKLFF
TGTGCCAGCAGTGGTAGGCGTTTGACTAATGAAAAACTGTTTTTT
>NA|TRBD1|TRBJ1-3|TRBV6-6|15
CASSLGQGGFNTIYF
TGTGCCAGCAGCCTAGGACAGGGGGGATTTAACACCATATATTTT
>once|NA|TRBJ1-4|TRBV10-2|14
CASSESRNHEKLFF
TGCGCCAGCAGTGAGTCGAGGAACCATGAAAAACTGTTTTTT
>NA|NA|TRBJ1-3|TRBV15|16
CATSRDPGTLGNTIYF
TGTGCCACCAGCAGAGATCCGGGAACCTTAGGAAACACCATATATTTT
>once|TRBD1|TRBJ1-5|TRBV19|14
CASSYRQGDQPQHF
TGTGCCAGTAGTTATCGACAGGGGGATCAGCCCCAGCATTTT
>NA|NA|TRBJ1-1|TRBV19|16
CASSMASGLDYTEAFF
TGTGCCAGTAGTATGGCCTCGGGACTGGACTACACTGAAGCTTTCTTT
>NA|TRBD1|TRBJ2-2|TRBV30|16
CAWTKLQGSNTGELFF
TGTGCCTGGACGAAATTACAGGGGTCGAACACCGGGGAGCTGTTTTTT
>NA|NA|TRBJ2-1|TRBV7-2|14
CASSLAGLAHEQFF
TGTGCCAGCAGCTTAGCGGGTCTAGCGCATGAGCAGTTCTTC
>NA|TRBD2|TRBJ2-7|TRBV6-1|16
CASSEGTSGRGREQYF
TGTGCCAGCAGTGAAGGGACTAGCGGGAGGGGTCGGGAGCAGTACTTC
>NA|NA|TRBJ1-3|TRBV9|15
CASSANPQPGNTIYF
TGTGCCAGCAGCGCCAACCCTCAACCTGGAAACACCATATATTTT
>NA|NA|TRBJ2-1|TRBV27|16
CASSLGAWSSYNEQFF
TGTGCCAGCAGTTTAGGTGCTTGGAGCTCCTACAATGAGCAGTTCTTC
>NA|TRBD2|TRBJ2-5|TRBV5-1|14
CASTTSGSRETQYF
TGCGCCAGCACGACTAGCGGGAGTAGGGAGACCCAGTACTTC
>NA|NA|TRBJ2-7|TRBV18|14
CASSLSADTYEQYF
TGTGCCAGCTCACTTTCGGCGGATACCTACGAGCAGTACTTC
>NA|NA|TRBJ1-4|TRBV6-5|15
CASSYSRGTNEKLFF
TGTGCCAGCAGTTACTCTCGAGGAACTAATGAAAAACTGTTTTTT
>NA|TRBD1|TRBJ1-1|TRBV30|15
CAWTQGIHRNTEAFF
TGTGCCTGGACACAGGGGATCCATCGAAACACTGAAGCTTTCTTT
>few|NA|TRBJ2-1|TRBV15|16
CATSKQTGAGDNEQFF
TGTGCCACCAGCAAGCAAACGGGGGCGGGGGACAATGAGCAGTTCTTC
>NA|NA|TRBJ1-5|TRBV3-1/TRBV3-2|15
CASSAGTRSLKAQHF
TGTGCCAGCAGCGCTGGGACCAGGTCCCTAAAGGCCCAGCATTTT
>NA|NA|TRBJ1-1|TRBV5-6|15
CASSFPGVDRTEAFF
TGTGCCAGCAGCTTTCCGGGGGTTGACCGAACTGAAGCTTTCTTT
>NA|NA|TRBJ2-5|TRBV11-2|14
CASSPGTSGETQYF
TGTGCCAGCAGCCCCGGGACTTCGGGGGAGACCCAGTACTTC
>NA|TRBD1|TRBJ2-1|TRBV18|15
CASSPDRGSWNEQFF
TGTGCCAGCTCTCCGGACAGGGGAAGTTGGAATGAGCAGTTCTTC
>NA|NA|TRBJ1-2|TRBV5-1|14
CASSSSAGDYGYTF
TGCGCCAGCAGCTCATCGGCAGGGGACTATGGCTACACCTTC
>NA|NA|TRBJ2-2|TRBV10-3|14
CAIIPRRDWRELFF
TGTGCCATCATTCCCCGGCGGGATTGGAGGGAGCTGTTTTTT
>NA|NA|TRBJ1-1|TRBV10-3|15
CAIRSETGRNTEAFF
TGTGCCATCAGAAGCGAAACAGGGAGGAACACTGAAGCTTTCTTT
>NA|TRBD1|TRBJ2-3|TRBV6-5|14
CASVRDRIADTQYF
TGTGCCAGCGTCCGGGACAGGATCGCAGATACGCAGTATTTT
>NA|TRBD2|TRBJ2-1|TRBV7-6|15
CASSLGRGNYNEQFF
TGTGCCAGCAGCTTAGGGCGGGGGAACTACAATGAGCAGTTCTTC
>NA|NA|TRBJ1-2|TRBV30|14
CAWNRAALNYGYTF
TGTGCCTGGAACAGGGCGGCTTTAAACTATGGCTACACCTTC
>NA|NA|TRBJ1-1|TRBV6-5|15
CASSYSPLRNTEAFF
TGTGCCAGCAGTTACTCGCCTTTGAGGAACACTGAAGCTTTCTTT
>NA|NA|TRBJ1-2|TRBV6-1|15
CASSEDGSIPYGYTF
TGTGCCAGCAGTGAAGATGGGAGTATACCCTATGGCTACACCTTC
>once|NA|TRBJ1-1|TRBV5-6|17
CASSFRTHGLDGTEAFF
TGTGCCAGCAGCTTCAGGACCCATGGCTTAGACGGGACTGAAGCTTTCTTT
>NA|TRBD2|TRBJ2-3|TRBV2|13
CASRREVTDTQYF
TGTGCCAGCAGACGGGAGGTCACAGATACGCAGTATTTT
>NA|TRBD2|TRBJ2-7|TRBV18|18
CASSPHGTSGGSSYEQYF
TGTGCCAGCTCACCACACGGGACTAGCGGGGGGAGCTCCTACGAGCAGTACTTC
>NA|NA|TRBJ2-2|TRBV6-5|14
CASSRGTHTGELFF
TGTGCCAGCAGTCGCGGGACCCACACCGGGGAGCTGTTTTTT
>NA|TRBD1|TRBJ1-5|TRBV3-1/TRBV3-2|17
CASSQVGTGGLSQPQHF
TGTGCCAGCAGCCAAGTCGGGACAGGGGGATTGTCTCAGCCCCAGCATTTT
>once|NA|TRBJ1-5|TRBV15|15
CATSRDWSRNQPQHF
TGTGCCACCAGCAGAGACTGGAGTCGCAATCAGCCCCAGCATTTT
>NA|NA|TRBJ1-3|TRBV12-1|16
CASSFACGQGGNTIYF
TGTGCCAGCAGCTTTGCGTGTGGACAGGGCGGAAACACCATATATTTT
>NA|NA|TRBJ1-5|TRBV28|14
CASSTGTVNQPQHF
TGTGCCAGCAGCACCGGGACGGTAAATCAGCCCCAGCATTTT